This TCR beta chain was sequenced for a study of blood T cell repertoires in COVID-19. The wider study: Sites across the United States, Italy and Spain contributed samples from acute and convalescent COVID-19.

Authors' processing steps: Reference gene primer amplification in the assay estimated nucleated cell counts. The method was immunoSEQ multiplex PCR; TCRdb's version includes in-frame clones alone and lacks a portion of them. D and trimming come from the DNA, and the V and J calls and clone size come from that table. The table has roughly 260,000 clones, approximately 82% seen once. The CDR3 consists of 15 residues. The germline V and J ends were trimmed by 0 bases and 11 bases, with 18 bases remaining between them. Per germline, CDR1 SGHRS and CDR2 YFSETQ. This sequence was found in a woman aged 18-35 years with acute or convalescent COVID-19. The V and J genes are TRBV5-1 and TRBJ2-4, with D maybe TRBD2 (6 bases). Sequenced input: peripheral blood. The CDR3 DNA reads as TGCGCCAGCAGCTTGGGATGGGACTCCCTTTCGTTTCAGTACTTC. Its protein product is CASSLGWDSLSFQYF.